The T cell receptor (beta chain) described here comes from a study of Graves' ophthalmopathy and Graves' hyperthyroidism. General observations from the study: Researchers report that a 13-signature model separated ophthalmopathy from stable hyperthyroidism, posting about 88% sensitivity and 75% to 84% specificity. Most thyroid clonotypes expanded beyond 0.001 frequency were also found in blood.

As to this clonotype: The antigen is undetermined.

The authors amplified TCR beta CDR3 regions from RNA transcripts. HTBI primers were employed in first-round RT-PCR, then a second-round multiplex PCR followed. A single record per CDR3 protein comes from TCRdb applying MiXCR to the multiplex PCR reads. The table lists just over 600,000 distinct CDR3 sequences, about a fifth of them singletons, with approximately 6.5% in the top ten. Hyperthyroidism patients, aged 18 to 65, were newly diagnosed, under 2 months' duration. Exclusion covered patients with other autoimmune diseases or uncontrolled infections (as well as pregnancy or lactation). V was pared by 6 bases and J by 3 bases, with 14 bases between. Germline CDR1 and CDR2: MDHEN and SYDVKM. The CDR3 runs 14 residues.

The chain is built from TRBV28 and TRBJ1-2, with D hard to call. The TCR was taken from a woman between 18 and 29 years old with stable Graves' hyperthyroidism. Some clones in this sample may be carry-over from other donors' samples. The specimen was peripheral blood. The CDR3 region has the DNA TGTGCCAGCAGAACCCCGCGGAGGGACTATGGCTACACCTTC. It encodes CASRTPRRDYGYTF.